A single T cell receptor (beta chain) is shown here with its context. Its antigen remains unidentified. The record originates from a study of post-analysis software for immune sequencing data. Study at large: The disease courses covered relapsing-remitting, secondary progressive and progressive-relapsing multiple sclerosis.

This CDR3 spans 15 amino acids. V dropped 5 bases and J dropped 1; count of bases not matched to a gene: 8. Germline CDR1 reads SGHTA; CDR2 reads FQGNSA. Unique-molecular-identifier-tagged TCR beta cDNA libraries were used. TCRdb re-derived calls from the PCR reads in MiXCR, one entry per CDR3 protein. The table includes about 770,000 distinct CDR3 sequences, about 43% detected once. Findings and limits, study-wide: Significantly lower normalized Chao1 diversity was found in patients with multiple sclerosis relative to controls. Five TRBV segments, TRBV5-6, TRBV5-1 and TRBV20-1 among them, were found more frequent in patients than controls.

This sequence joins TRBV7-2 and TRBJ2-7, with 7 bases identical to TRBD2. Specimen: blood. This clonotype originated in a girl aged 5-17 years with multiple sclerosis. The CDR3 region is CASSLTSSGSYEQYF. Written as DNA, the CDR3 is TGTGCCAGCAGCCTTACTTCTAGCGGATCCTACGAGCAGTACTTC.